This T cell receptor beta chain was obtained from a study of blood T cell repertoires in COVID-19. Study summary: Specimens from acute and convalescent COVID-19 originated in the United States, Italy and Spain.

The J segment lost 5 bases and the V segment lost 5 bases, leaving 9 bases of the junction unmatched. Per the germline V gene, CDR1 is MNHNY and CDR2 is SVGAGI (reference sequence). This CDR3 has 15 residues. Using immunoSEQ multiplex PCR, the repertoire was profiled, and TCRdb retains in-frame clones only, with some absent. In the table there are tens of thousands of clones, roughly 86% of which are singletons. This sequence joins TRBV6-6 and TRBJ1-1; 9 nucleotides align to TRBD1. The sequenced material came from peripheral blood. This receptor was taken from a human donor in a cohort sampled during active COVID-19. The CDR3 region has the DNA TGTGCCAGCAGTCACCGAACAGGGGGCAGGACTGAAGCTTTCTTT. This codes for CASSHRTGGRTEAFF.